Shown below are 13 T cell receptor beta chains from a single sample sequenced in a study of post-analysis software for immune sequencing data. Study-level results: In patients, TRBV5-6, TRBV5-1 and TRBV20-1 belonged to roughly five TRBV segments found more frequently than in controls.

What these receptors recognize is not known. cDNA libraries of TCR beta carried unique molecular identifiers. TCRdb ran MiXCR on the PCR reads and lists one entry per CDR3 protein. Among over 300,000 distinct CDR3 sequences listed, roughly 35% were seen once. Specimen: blood. The source of these receptors is a girl aged 5-17 years with multiple sclerosis.

Only a few counts were recorded for this clonotype. The genes are TRBV7-2 and TRBJ1-1, with a possible D match to TRBD1 (6 bases). The CDR3 loop spans 15 amino acids. V lost 3 bases and J 1 base, leaving 12 bases between the germline ends. Germline-derived CDR1 and CDR2 are SGHTA and FQGNSA. The CDR3 sequence: CASSLPPGQNTEAFF. The CDR3 coding sequence is TGTGCCAGCAGCTTGCCCCCGGGACAGAACACTGAAGCTTTCTTT.

This clonotype is labeled medium-sized. The V gene is TRBV5-1, the J gene TRBJ2-1, with 8 bases identical to TRBD2. This CDR3 has 14 residues. V lost 3 bases, J lost 4 bases, and 3 bases stayed unmatched. Germline V CDR1 and CDR2: SGHRS, YFSETQ. In nucleotides, the CDR3 is TGCGCCAGCAGCTCCGCGGGAGGATACAATGAGCAGTTCTTC. Its translation is CASSSAGGYNEQFF.

There are a few counts of this clonotype. The genes are TRBV20-1 and TRBJ2-7; D is unresolved. Germline loops: CDR1 DFQATT, CDR2 SNEGSKA (reference sequence). Trimming removed 6 bases at V and 0 bases at J, with 18 bases between. The CDR3 runs 15 residues. The CDR3 sequence: CSAARSLGPSYEQYF. CDR3 bases: TGCAGTGCAGCGAGGAGTCTAGGACCCTCCTACGAGCAGTACTTC.

This clonotype was observed a few times. The chain combines TRBV4-1 with TRBJ2-7; D possibly corresponds to TRBD1 (6 bases). The CDR3 extends over 15 amino acids. V was pared by 2 bases and J by 0 bases, with 11 bases between. CDR1 and CDR2 from the germline V gene are MGHRA and YSYEKL. DNA of the CDR3: TGCGCCAGCAGCCAATCTCAGGGGTCCTCCTACGAGCAGTACTTC. Protein: CASSQSQGSSYEQYF.

This sequence joins TRBV12-3 or TRBV12-4 and TRBJ2-7, with TRBD2 matching 8 bases. The CDR3 runs 15 residues. Trimming took 1 base from V and 5 from J; bases not matched to a gene: 7. The CDR3 loop is CASSLDGRGVNEQYF. Here the CDR3 DNA reads TGTGCCAGCAGTTTAGACGGGCGGGGGGTCAACGAGCAGTACTTC.

The V call is TRBV20-1, the J call TRBJ1-2; 10 bases align to TRBD1. CDR1 DFQATT and CDR2 SNEGSKA come from the germline V gene (reference sequence). The CDR3 spans 15 residues. V lost 3 bases to trimming and J lost 8 bases; unmatched junction nucleotides: 12. This CDR3 reads CSARKPGQGVLGYTF. The CDR3 region has the DNA TGCAGTGCTAGGAAACCAGGACAGGGGGTTTTGGGCTACACCTTC.

Only one count was recorded for this clonotype. The chain employs TRBV7-2 and TRBJ2-1, with D possibly matching TRBD2 (6 bases). The J call may be wrong; the DNA end is better matched by TRBJ2-7. This CDR3 spans 16 amino acids. Germline V gene sequence: CDR1 SGHTA, CDR2 FQGNSA. CDR3 protein: CASSLIAGSSYNEQYF. The CDR3 bases are TGTGCCAGCAGCTTAATCGCGGGGAGCTCCTACAATGAGCAGTACTTC.

This clonotype was picked up a small number of times. The chain couples TRBV20-1 to TRBJ1-2, with D maybe TRBD1 (5 bases). The germline V gene encodes CDR1 DFQATT and CDR2 SNEGSKA (reference sequence). The CDR3 spans 9 residues. The CDR3 protein is CRLGVGYTF. Here the CDR3 DNA reads TGCAGGTTGGGGGTTGGCTACACCTTC.

CDR3 bases: TGTGCCAGCAGGGAGACAGGAGAGACCCAGTACTTC. Protein product: CASRETGETQYF. The J gene is TRBJ2-5, the V gene TRBV2; TRBD1 is a possible D gene (6 bases). Trimming removed 6 bases from V and 4 bases from J, with 9 bases in between. This CDR3 contains 12 residues. In germline, CDR1 is SNHLY, CDR2 FYNNEI.

The CDR3 loop reads CASSLNPSGGGADTQYF. In DNA form, the CDR3 reads TGTGCCAGCAGCTTAAATCCTAGCGGGGGGGGAGCAGATACGCAGTATTTT. V usage is TRBV7-2 and J usage is TRBJ2-3; 12 nucleotides align to TRBD2. CDR1 is SGHTA, CDR2 FQGNSA, per germline. The CDR3 is made up of 17 amino acids. V shed 2 bases, J shed 4 bases, and the junction held 7 bases outside the gene matches.

The chain carries TRBV9 and TRBJ1-1, with TRBD1 as a possible D gene (6 bases). V dropped 3 bases and J dropped 3 bases, with 9 bases sitting between them. The CDR3 sequence is 13 residues long. Germline assignment: CDR1 SGDLS and CDR2 YYNGEE. The CDR3 region has the DNA TGTGCCAGCAGCGGTTACAGGGACACTGAAGCTTTCTTT. Amino acid sequence: CASSGYRDTEAFF. Drawing the rest from reference TRBV9 and TRBJ1-1, the complete variable domain is DSGVTQTPKHLITATGQRVTLRCSPRSGDLSVYWYQQSLDQGLQFLIQYYNGEERAKGNILERFSAQQFPDLHSELNLSSLELGDSALYFCASSGYRDTEAFFGQGTRLTVV.

The chain joins TRBV5-5 to TRBJ1-1; 7 bases are a match to TRBD1. Trimming cost V 5 bases and J 5 bases; bases outside gene matches: 9. Germline CDR1 and CDR2: SGHKS and YYEKEE (reference sequence). The CDR3 spans 14 residues. The CDR3 coding sequence is TGTGCCAGCAGTCTCGGACAGGCGGAGACTGAAGCTTTCTTT. It yields the protein CASSLGQAETEAFF.

This clonotype was detected many times. The chain combines TRBV7-9 with TRBJ2-7, with 9 bases that match TRBD1. V lost 0 bases to trimming and J lost 3 bases; unmatched junction nucleotides: 9. CDR3 length equals 17 residues. From germline, CDR1 is SEHNR and CDR2 FQNEAQ (reference sequence). The DNA for the CDR3 is TGTGCCAGCAGCTTAGCGGAGGGACAGGGTATATTCTACGAGCAGTACTTC. It yields the protein CASSLAEGQGIFYEQYF.